This TCR beta chain comes out of a study of T-cell reconstitution after alpha-beta-depleted transplantation in children. This CDR3 is 13 amino acids long. V was shortened by 7 bases and J by 7 bases, with 14 bases between the two germline ends. Germline CDR1 and CDR2: SGHTA and FQGNSA. To note about this clonotype: Its specificity is unknown.

Library preparation (for TCRbeta) was performed with unique molecular identifiers. TCRdb re-called the PCR reads with MiXCR, one entry per CDR3 protein. In the table there are approximately 400,000 distinct CDR3 sequences, about 16% of which are singletons. Whole-study results and caveats: Reportedly, only several hundred clones from non-depleted graft cells drove alpha-beta T-cell counts at about two months. One year post-transplant, T-cell counts and diversity were largely derived from T cells produced anew. Surviving recipient T cells and thymic progenitors produced the high day-60 TCRbeta diversity seen in some patients.

Specimen: PBMCs, mostly from graft donor cells, collected 360 days after TCRalphabeta/CD19-depleted stem cell transplant. The sequence came from a boy younger than two who had a stem cell transplant for Wiskott-Aldrich syndrome, so the T cells may come from the graft donor. This chain connects TRBV7-2 to TRBJ2-1; D gene unclear. CDR3 in amino acids: CASTFSHANEQFF. As DNA, the CDR3 is TGTGCCAGCACCTTCTCCCATGCGAATGAGCAGTTCTTC.